The 31 T cell receptor beta chains below were found in one sample sequenced in a study of blood T cell repertoires in COVID-19. Measured with immunoSEQ multiplex PCR; TCRdb has only the in-frame clones, and not every one. The sample contains around 140,000 clones, approximately 79% of which appear only once. The material sequenced was PBMCs or T cells enriched from blood (not recorded which). The receptors shown here come from a woman between 50 and 59 years old who had recovered from COVID-19.

This chain connects TRBV30 to TRBJ1-1, with 8 nucleotides matching TRBD1. Germline V gene data show CDR1 as GTSNPN and CDR2 as SVGIG (reference sequence). The CDR3 totals 13 residues. The V gene end was trimmed by 0 bases and the J gene end by 3 bases; junction bases not matched to a gene: 0. CDR3 sequence (DNA): TGTGCCTGGAGTGTGGACAGGGACACTGAAGCTTTCTTT. Amino acid sequence: CAWSVDRDTEAFF.

The CDR3 is CASTSTAASGYTF. CDR3 coding DNA: TGTGCCAGCACCAGTACGGCAGCGTCTGGCTACACCTTC. The V gene is TRBV6-5, the J gene TRBJ1-2; no definite D call. Per the germline V gene, CDR1 is MNHEY and CDR2 is SVGAGI. CDR3 size: 13 residues. Trimming removed 7 bases at V and 7 bases at J, with 16 bases between.

The chain employs TRBV19 and TRBJ1-1; D gene uncertain. The CDR3 is 13 residues long. Per germline, CDR1 LNHDA and CDR2 SQIVND (reference sequence). Deletions cut 3 bases from V and 1 base from J, with 6 bases between. CDR3 in DNA: TGTGCCAGTAGTATTTACGGGAACACTGAAGCTTTCTTT. It encodes CASSIYGNTEAFF.

The genes are TRBV6-1 and TRBJ1-2; D is possibly TRBD1 (6 bases). V dropped 0 bases and J dropped 4 bases, with 12 bases sitting between them. CDR1 and CDR2 (germline): MNHNS, SASEGT. The CDR3 has 15 residues. In DNA form, the CDR3 reads TGTGCCAGCAGTGAAGCGTTTCAGGGGCCCTATGGCTACACCTTC. This translates into CASSEAFQGPYGYTF.

This chain joins TRBV11-2 and TRBJ2-7, with D perhaps TRBD2 (6 bases). CDR1 and CDR2 from the germline V gene are SGHAT and FQNNGV. The CDR3 is made up of 14 amino acids. The V gene lost 7 bases and the J gene lost 2 bases, with 15 bases spanning the gap. The CDR3 coding sequence is TGTGCCAGCACCGGGAGTGCAGGAGCCTACGAGCAGTACTTC. It is translated as CASTGSAGAYEQYF.

This clone came up once. The J gene is TRBJ2-3, the V gene TRBV29-1, with 15 bases fitting TRBD2. The ends lost 7 bases at V and 8 bases at J; junction bases unmatched: 7. CDR1 is SQVTM, CDR2 ANQGSEA, per germline. The CDR3 is made up of 14 amino acids. CDR3 residues: CSGGGLAGGGTQYF. As DNA, the CDR3 is TGCAGCGGGGGGGGACTAGCGGGAGGAGGTACGCAGTATTTT.

The chain combines TRBV19 with TRBJ2-5; 7 bases agree with TRBD1. The germline V gene has CDR1 LNHDA and CDR2 SQIVND (reference sequence). The CDR3 loop spans 14 amino acids. V was pared by 6 bases and J by 1 base, with 5 bases of the junction left unmatched. In DNA, the CDR3 is TGTGCCAGTAGGACCGGACAGGCCCAAGAGACCCAGTACTTC. This encodes CASRTGQAQETQYF.

The chain couples TRBV6-5 to TRBJ1-2, with D possibly TRBD1 on 6 matching bases. Germline V lookup: CDR1 MNHEY, CDR2 SVGAGI. The CDR3 has 13 residues. V lost 6 bases to trimming and J lost 0 bases, with 8 bases between them. CDR3 coding DNA: TGTGCCAGCAGCGGACAGCCTAACTATGGCTACACCTTC. Protein product: CASSGQPNYGYTF.

V is TRBV6-2 or TRBV6-3 and J is TRBJ1-5; TRBD1 aligns across 7 bases. This CDR3 has 14 residues. Germline values: CDR1 MNHEY, CDR2 SVGEGT. The J segment lost 7 bases and the V segment lost 5 bases, leaving 8 bases of the junction unmatched. The CDR3 here is CASSDTGVRQPQHF. The CDR3 DNA follows: TGTGCCAGCAGTGATACAGGGGTAAGACAGCCCCAGCATTTT.

The chain carries TRBV30 and TRBJ1-1; perhaps TRBD1 as D (6 bases). Trimming shortened V by 0 bases and J by 0 bases, and 11 bases separated the two germline ends. Germline V lookup: CDR1 GTSNPN, CDR2 SVGIG (reference sequence). The CDR3 sequence is 15 residues long. The CDR3 DNA is TGTGCCTGGAGTGTACTAGGACAGCTGAACACTGAAGCTTTCTTT. As protein: CAWSVLGQLNTEAFF.

This clone was observed once. This chain uses TRBV5-6 with TRBJ2-7; 7 bases are a match to TRBD2. Germline V gene sequence: CDR1 SGHDT, CDR2 YYEEEE. With V trimmed by 4 bases and J by 4 bases, 11 bases remained unmatched. The CDR3 is 15 residues long. CDR3 protein: CASSLALSGDYEQYF. DNA of the CDR3: TGTGCCAGCAGCCTGGCCTTAAGCGGGGATTACGAGCAGTACTTC.

V usage is TRBV12-5 and J usage is TRBJ1-5, with TRBD1 matching 7 bases. V was clipped by 0 bases and J by 6 bases; unmatched bases: 14. The CDR3 runs to 18 residues. CDR1 is LGHNT and CDR2 is FRNRAP in the germline V gene. The CDR3 DNA is TGTGCTAGTGGTTTGGTACCAGGGGGAGGTTTTCGATTTCAGCCCCAGCATTTT. It codes for CASGLVPGGGFRFQPQHF.

About this clone: This sample also contains other DNA sequences that code for the same CDR3. The V call is TRBV5-1, the J call TRBJ1-4; perhaps TRBD1 as D (6 bases). The CDR3 consists of 16 residues. Trimming shortened V by 0 bases and J by 5 bases, and 14 bases separated the two germline ends. The germline V gene encodes CDR1 SGHRS and CDR2 YFSETQ. The CDR3 sequence is CASSLAGQTTNEKLFF. In DNA form, the CDR3 reads TGCGCCAGCAGCTTGGCCGGACAGACGACAAATGAAAAACTGTTTTTT.

This clone was seen a single time. The genes are TRBV7-3 and TRBJ2-5, with 9 positions matching TRBD2. CDR1 is SGHTA, CDR2 FQGTGA, per germline. The CDR3 runs 15 residues. J gave up 1 base and V 5 bases, and 5 bases lay outside the gene matches. The CDR3 DNA follows: TGTGCCAGCAGCCCACAGCGGGGGGCCCAAGAGACCCAGTACTTC. It translates to CASSPQRGAQETQYF.

The rearrangement links TRBV20-1 to TRBJ1-5, with TRBD1 as a possible D gene (6 bases). The V gene lost 3 bases and the J gene lost 7 bases, with 22 bases spanning the gap. CDR3 length: 16 amino acids. Germline CDR1 reads DFQATT; CDR2 reads SNEGSKA (reference sequence). CDR3 in DNA: TGCAGTGCTAGTCCCTCCCTCGGGGGGGGCGGACAGCCCCAGCATTTT. It codes for CSASPSLGGGGQPQHF.

This rearrangement joins TRBV9 to TRBJ2-7, with 8 bases fitting TRBD2. CDR1 is SGDLS, CDR2 YYNGEE, per germline. CDR3 length: 15 amino acids. With V trimmed by 0 bases and J by 4 bases, 6 bases remained unmatched. CDR3 nucleotides: TGTGCCAGCAGCGTAGGGGCAGCGGGGGCTTACGAGCAGTACTTC. It specifies CASSVGAAGAYEQYF.

This clone has a single count. The chain uses TRBV10-1 and TRBJ2-7, with 15 bases that match TRBD2. This CDR3 is built from 13 residues. The V and J ends lost 8 bases and 7 bases, in that order; junction bases with no gene match: 3. Germline V gene lookup returns CDR1 WNHNN and CDR2 SYGVQD (reference sequence). CDR3 bases: TGCGCCAGCGGACTAGCGGGAGGGGAAGAGCAGTACTTC. Its protein is CASGLAGGEEQYF.

The genes are TRBV10-2 and TRBJ2-7, with D uncertain. Per germline, CDR1 WSHSY and CDR2 SAAADI. Trimming cost V 10 bases and J 7 bases, with 14 bases left between them. The CDR3 totals 11 residues. As DNA, the CDR3 is TGCGCCACCGCCGACTCTCAGGAGCAGTACTTC. It yields the protein CATADSQEQYF.

The chain couples TRBV5-1 to TRBJ2-7, with 9 bases matching TRBD2. V trimming: 0 bases; J trimming: 3 bases; junction bases outside the gene matches: 7. Germline lookup yields CDR1 SGHRS and CDR2 YFSETQ. This CDR3 has 16 residues. CDR3 in amino acids: CASSLAEASGNYEQYF. The DNA of the CDR3 is TGCGCCAGCAGCTTGGCCGAAGCTAGCGGGAACTACGAGCAGTACTTC.

V gene TRBV28 combines with J gene TRBJ1-5; 9 bases agree with TRBD1. After removal of 3 bases from V and 3 bases from J, the junction contained 12 bases not matched to a gene. Germline-derived CDR1 and CDR2 are MDHEN and SYDVKM. The CDR3 covers 18 residues. CDR3 bases: TGTGCCAGCAGTTTCCTTGCCCTTAGGACAGGGGCCAATCAGCCCCAGCATTTT. As protein: CASSFLALRTGANQPQHF.

The rearrangement uses TRBV4-1 and TRBJ2-1, with 8 bases identical to TRBD1. The CDR3 covers 15 residues. V was clipped by 4 bases and J by 5 bases; unmatched bases: 7. The germline gives CDR1 MGHRA, CDR2 YSYEKL. The CDR3 nucleotides read TGCGCCAGCAGCCTACGACAGGGGACACACAATGAGCAGTTCTTC. It yields the protein CASSLRQGTHNEQFF.

The chain has TRBV5-1 and TRBJ1-1, with 7 bases that match TRBD1. CDR3 size: 14 residues. J lost 1 base, V lost 3 bases, and 3 bases had no gene match. CDR1 and CDR2 from the germline V gene are SGHRS and YFSETQ. This CDR3 is CASSWDRRNTEAFF. Here the CDR3 DNA reads TGCGCCAGCAGCTGGGACAGACGGAACACTGAAGCTTTCTTT.

A single count supports this clone. The chain joins TRBV27 to TRBJ1-1; weak D call: TRBD1 (6 bases). This CDR3 has 14 residues. V gave up 2 bases and J gave up 2 bases, with 9 bases separating them. Germline V gives CDR1 MNHEY, CDR2 SMNVEV (reference sequence). CDR3: CASSLNRVNTEAFF. For the CDR3, the DNA is TGTGCCAGCAGTTTAAACAGGGTAAACACTGAAGCTTTCTTT.

The rearrangement links TRBV2 to TRBJ2-1; 8 bases map to TRBD2. Germline values: CDR1 SNHLY, CDR2 FYNNEI. V lost 4 bases, J lost 10 bases, and 3 bases stayed unmatched. There are 12 residues in the CDR3. DNA for the CDR3: TGTGCCAGCAGTGGACTAGCGCGCGAGCAGTTCTTC. The encoded protein is CASSGLAREQFF.

J is TRBJ1-2 and V is TRBV18, with a tentative D call TRBD1 (6 bases). Trimming removed 3 bases at V and 7 bases at J, with 18 bases between. Germline values: CDR1 KGHSH, CDR2 LQKENI. The CDR3 is made up of 15 amino acids. The CDR3 loop is CASSPVQGLMFGYTF. The CDR3 DNA sequence: TGTGCCAGCTCACCTGTACAGGGCTTGATGTTTGGCTACACCTTC.

The V call is TRBV12-3 or TRBV12-4, the J call TRBJ1-1; unclear D gene. The V end was cut by 4 bases, the J end by 1 base, with 4 bases between. This CDR3 is built from 12 residues. CDR3 sequence: CASSYGNTEAFF. The CDR3 DNA follows: TGTGCCAGCAGTTACGGGAACACTGAAGCTTTCTTT.

This chain uses TRBV27 with TRBJ1-5; D is unclear. This CDR3 is 15 amino acids long. The germline V gene encodes CDR1 MNHEY and CDR2 SMNVEV (reference sequence). The V gene lost 3 bases and the J gene lost 0 bases, with 9 bases spanning the gap. The CDR3, as DNA: TGTGCCAGCAGTTTTTTTGCGGATAGCAATCAGCCCCAGCATTTT. Protein product: CASSFFADSNQPQHF.

The rearrangement links TRBV27 to TRBJ2-7; D ambiguous. In germline, CDR1 is MNHEY, CDR2 SMNVEV (reference sequence). V was trimmed by 3 bases and J by 2 bases, leaving 14 bases between them. The CDR3 extends over 15 amino acids. CDR3 sequence reads: CASSFAAAAPYEQYF. CDR3 nucleotide sequence: TGTGCCAGCAGTTTTGCCGCGGCCGCACCCTACGAGCAGTACTTC.

V usage is TRBV5-6 and J usage is TRBJ1-1; D is unresolved. The CDR3 is 13 residues long. Trimming stripped 2 bases from V and 1 base from J, with 6 bases between. Germline loops: CDR1 SGHDT, CDR2 YYEEEE. CDR3: CASSFAGNTEAFF. DNA for the CDR3: TGTGCCAGCAGCTTCGCCGGGAACACTGAAGCTTTCTTT.

The chain is built from TRBV27 and TRBJ1-2, with 10 bases identical to TRBD1. CDR1 is MNHEY, CDR2 SMNVEV, per germline (reference sequence). The CDR3 contains 14 residues. Trimming removed 5 bases from V and 7 bases from J; junction bases left unmatched: 7. The DNA of the CDR3 is TGTGCCAGCAGTCCGGACAGGGGGGGGTCTGGCTACACCTTC. Protein product: CASSPDRGGSGYTF.

In this sample, this clone turned up many times. The chain links TRBV9 to TRBJ2-3; 9 bases fit TRBD2. Germline-derived CDR1 and CDR2 are SGDLS and YYNGEE. The CDR3 contains 15 residues. J gave up 3 bases and V 0 bases, and 2 bases lay outside the gene matches. The CDR3 sequence is CASSVGAGGTDTQYF. The CDR3 nucleotides are TGTGCCAGCAGCGTAGGGGCGGGGGGGACAGATACGCAGTATTTT.